This T cell receptor beta chain was recovered during a study of shared clonotypes between healthy human individuals (dated by TCRdb to the early 2020s). In the study overall: Three men and two women, aged 18 to 49 years, made up the cohort. To estimate repertoire size and how much clonotype sharing occurs between individuals, the study deeply sequenced the blood TCR repertoires of several healthy adults. Per donor, three plates each were used for CD4 naive and CD4 memory, two for CD8 naive, and one for CD8 memory. Different laboratories and diverse techniques were used to prepare libraries and sequence TCR repertoires, to increase sequencing depth and limit assay-specific biases. Per donor, leukapheresis produced somewhere between about 0.9 and 9 billion PBMCs. Study-level results and caveats: Naive subsets generally had larger estimated clonotype richness than memory subsets. Sampling was limited to blood, and TCR repertoires in tissue likely differ from TCR repertoires in blood. The genetic and exposure-history diversity represented was limited by the small number of donors. Compared with non-shared clonotypes, the clonotypes found in all four sorted-subset donors had higher generation probabilities. Sharing across a few donors was observed for about 5% of naive CD4, 3.5% of naive CD8, 2.3% of memory CD4, and around 0.4% of memory CD8 clonotypes. Pairwise subsampling led to the expectation that sequencing depth would affect the degree of clonotype sharing among donors. Rarefaction of sorted-subset datasets indicated incomplete sequencing despite the large sequencing depth.

The germline V gene (reference sequence) sets CDR1 to MNHEY and CDR2 to SMNVEV. The CDR3, cysteine through phenylalanine, is 14 amino acids long. Kept here is only the CDR3 DNA, which spans 42 bases and is read in frame from base 1. Trimming costs V 5 bases and J 4 bases, and their ends lie 13 bases apart. For the CD8 naive samples, CD45RO-negative cells were positively selected for CCR7, yielding a CD45RA+CCR7+ population from which TemRA cells were excluded. The donors were healthy, HIV-negative adults with no recently reported acute infections or vaccinations. Only Caucasian adults living in Nashville, Tennessee, USA were represented among the donors. After blood collection by leukapheresis, PBMCs were isolated using Ficoll-Histopaque density gradient centrifugation and then cryopreserved in the vapor phase of liquid nitrogen. Analytical flow cytometry was used to check the purity and quantity of every magnetically sorted T cell population. Genomic DNA was isolated from every sorted fraction and measured by UV absorbance on a Nanodrop 2000c.

Using the deep immunoSEQ assay, multiplex PCR amplified TCR CDR3 regions from genomic DNA. Genomic DNA extracted from each cell subset was distributed evenly over all wells of several immunoSEQ 96-well plates, and each plate served as one replicate. For sorted subsets, approximately 190 ng of genomic DNA, equivalent to some 30,000 T cell genomes, went into each replicate PCR. Purified libraries were measured with a Qubit 3.0 fluorometer, size-checked on a Bioanalyzer 2100, and measured again with the KAPA Library Quantification kit. Every immunoSEQ 96-well plate was sequenced on a separate single-read 150-cycle Illumina NextSeq 550 flow cell. Concerning the study's data processing: Because only junctional sequences without quality scores were contained in the immunoSEQ output, filtering matching that applied to full-length reads could not be performed. Sequences were annotated with PyIR, a Python wrapper for IgBLAST v1.9, and V/J genes and CDR3 were assigned using IMGT germline references. Reads were removed for weak V/J assignments (E-value above 1e-6), missing CDR3, stop codons, out-of-frame junctions, or ambiguous translated residues. V3J clonotypes were defined as sequences sharing the same inferred V gene, J gene, and CDR3 amino acid sequence. The percentage overlap between two repertoires was calculated by dividing the number of shared unique clonotypes by the size of the smaller repertoire. Richness of each repertoire was evaluated using RTK rarefaction, the Chao1 estimator, and Recon v2.1 estimates of unobserved clonotypes. Generation probabilities were computed with OLGA for all TCRbeta clonotypes obtained by the gDNA method from four donors. The clones in this table, taken by TCRdb from immuneACCESS, are in-frame only. Not every clone is retained; where verified, under half of the shortfall comes from an unresolved V gene, and the cause of the rest is unknown. V and J calls and clone size are copied from that table; D and trimming were computed from the DNA. The sample table holds around 2.1 million clones, of which just over 90% were seen once. Of the sample, roughly 1.8% falls within the top ten clones.

A remark on this clone: The antigen it binds to is not known. One base away there is no much larger clone; base qualities are not given.

This clonotype was obtained from a young man in good health. Some clones in this sample may be carry-over from other donors' samples. The chain joins TRBV27 to TRBJ2-3; perhaps TRBD1 is the D gene, with 5 bases matching. Sample: naive CD8+ T cells from PBMCs. What the cell subset or site label conveys for this sample: CD45RA+CCR7+. The CDR3 protein sequence reads: CASSLRQSADTQYF. In nucleotide form, the sequence is TGTGCCAGCAGTCTCCGACAGTCAGCAGATACGCAGTATTTT.